This is a list of T cell receptor beta chains from one sample in a study of T cell changes during pregnancy in multiple sclerosis. The method was immunoSEQ multiplex PCR; TCRdb's version includes in-frame clones alone and lacks a portion of them. The sample lists around 35,000 clones, roughly nine tenths seen once, with about 4.4% in the top ten. This sample comprised CD8+ T cells from peripheral blood mononuclear cells, obtained after pregnancy. The origin of the receptors is a female donor with multiple sclerosis, enrolled in a pregnancy study. Each CDR3 is given with its conserved first and last residue. Each record gives: D gene, V gene, J gene, CDR3 length, clone size, CDR3 DNA, CDR3 protein. A D gene is named only where the DNA matches it firmly. Expanded clones are given a class, and other clones once, few, many or no size at all.

>-|TRBV4-2|TRBJ2-7|14|-
TGTGCCAGCAGCCAAGTTGCGGACTCCTACGAGCAGTACTTC
CASSQVADSYEQYF
>TRBD2|TRBV4-1|TRBJ2-2|17|-
TGCGCCAGCAGCCAAGTGCCTGCGGGGGGGGGCACCGGGGAGCTGTTTTTT
CASSQVPAGGGTGELFF
>-|TRBV6-4|TRBJ2-1|14|-
TGTGCCAGCAGCCCCCGGGGGAGAAACAATGAGCAGTTCTTC
CASSPRGRNNEQFF
>TRBD2|TRBV9|TRBJ2-3|18|-
TGTGCCAGCAGCGTACCGGAACGGACTAGCGGGGGTACGGATACGCAGTATTTT
CASSVPERTSGGTDTQYF
>-|TRBV7-9|TRBJ2-1|15|-
TGTGCCAGCAGCTTAGGACTCGGCATTTACAATGAGCAGTTCTTC
CASSLGLGIYNEQFF
>TRBD2|TRBV6-4|TRBJ2-5|15|-
TGTGCCAGCAGTTACGTAGCGGGGGGCCAAGAGACCCAGTACTTC
CASSYVAGGQETQYF
>-|TRBV27|TRBJ2-7|14|-
TGTGCCAGCAGTTCCTCCACAGGGTTCTACGAGCAGTACTTC
CASSSSTGFYEQYF
>-|TRBV29-1|TRBJ2-3|18|once
TGCAGCGTTGAATGGGTTCAGGTGGACTACCTTAGCACAGATACGCAGTATTTT
CSVEWVQVDYLSTDTQYF
>-|TRBV12-5|TRBJ1-6|18|-
TGTGCTAGTGGTTTGGTACTGTCGGTGAGCTCCTATAATTCACCCCTCCACTTT
CASGLVLSVSSYNSPLHF
>-|TRBV4-2|TRBJ2-7|13|-
TGTGCCAGCAGTAATACAGGGTTCGACGAGCAGTACTTC
CASSNTGFDEQYF
>-|TRBV30|TRBJ1-3|13|-
TGTGCCTGGAGTCCAGGGGTGGGAAACACCATATATTTT
CAWSPGVGNTIYF
>TRBD2|TRBV9|TRBJ2-7|14|-
TGTGCCAGCGCACCGGGAGGGGCAACCTACGAGCAGTACTTC
CASAPGGATYEQYF
>TRBD1|TRBV12-5|TRBJ2-2|16|-
TGTGCTAGTTCCGACAGGACAGGGGCGAACACCGGGGAGCTGTTTTTT
CASSDRTGANTGELFF
>TRBD2|TRBV6-4|TRBJ2-1|16|-
TGTGCCAGCAGTGACTCAGAGCGGGGGGGCCTCGGTGAGCAGTTCTTC
CASSDSERGGLGEQFF
>-|TRBV5-5|TRBJ1-5|14|-
TGTGCCAGCAGCTTCGACTACCTCAATCAGCCCCAGCATTTT
CASSFDYLNQPQHF
>-|TRBV9|TRBJ1-1|15|-
TGTGCCAGCAGCGTAGGAGGAGGGCTGAGGACTGAAGCTTTCTTT
CASSVGGGLRTEAFF
>-|TRBV11-2|TRBJ2-7|14|-
TGTGCCAGCAGCGCAGACGGGTTAGCCTACGAGCAGTACTTC
CASSADGLAYEQYF
>-|TRBV5-6|TRBJ2-6|15|-
TGTGCCAGCAGCTTGGGGAGCTCTGGGGCCAACGTCCTGACTTTC
CASSLGSSGANVLTF
>TRBD1|TRBV19|TRBJ2-3|15|-
TGTGCCAGTAGTGCCGGGACAGGGGATACAGATACGCAGTATTTT
CASSAGTGDTDTQYF
>TRBD1|TRBV5-5|TRBJ1-3|16|few
TGTGCCAGCAGCTTGCCGGGACAGACCTCTGGAAACACCATATATTTT
CASSLPGQTSGNTIYF
>TRBD1|TRBV19|TRBJ2-7|13|-
TGTGCCAGTAGTGTAGGACAGGGGTACGAGCAGTACTTC
CASSVGQGYEQYF
>TRBD2|TRBV11-2|TRBJ2-5|15|-
TGTGCCAGCAGCCCCGAGGTAGCGGGGTTTGAGACCCAGTACTTC
CASSPEVAGFETQYF
>TRBD2|TRBV6-1|TRBJ2-3|16|few
TGTGCCAGCAGTGAGGCTAGCGGGGGGGCCGCTGATACGCAGTATTTT
CASSEASGGAADTQYF
>TRBD1|TRBV5-4|TRBJ1-1|17|-
TGTGCCAGCAGCCAGGGGGCAGGGGGCCTTATGAACACTGAAGCTTTCTTT
CASSQGAGGLMNTEAFF
>-|TRBV9|TRBJ1-1|16|-
TGTGCCAGCAGCGTAGCCCCCCCGGAGGGGAAGACTGAAGCTTTCTTT
CASSVAPPEGKTEAFF
>-|TRBV7-7|TRBJ2-3|13|-
TGTGCTAGCAGCTTAGCCCTCACAGATACGCAGTATTTT
CASSLALTDTQYF
>-|TRBV5-3|TRBJ2-7|12|-
TGTGCCAGAAGCCCGGGAAATTACGAGCAGTACTTC
CARSPGNYEQYF
>TRBD1|TRBV10-3|TRBJ2-3|14|-
TGTGCCATCACCAGGGACAGTACCCCAGATACGCAGTATTTT
CAITRDSTPDTQYF
>TRBD2|TRBV27|TRBJ2-1|15|-
TGTGCCAGCAGTCAGTCTAGCGGGGTGAACAATGAGCAGTTCTTC
CASSQSSGVNNEQFF
>TRBD1|TRBV5-4|TRBJ2-2|14|once
TGTGCCAGCAGCCGGGACAGTTACACCGGGGAGCTGTTTTTT
CASSRDSYTGELFF
>-|TRBV27|TRBJ2-2|12|-
TGTGCCAGCAGGCGAGACACCGGGGAGCTGTTTTTT
CASRRDTGELFF
>TRBD1|TRBV5-4|TRBJ2-7|14|-
TGTGCCAGCAGTCAGGACAGGAGCTCCTACGAGCAGTACTTC
CASSQDRSSYEQYF
>TRBD1|TRBV4-3|TRBJ2-7|17|-
TGCGCCAGCAGCCAATCTTGGGTCGGGACAGGTCCTTACGAGCAGTACTTC
CASSQSWVGTGPYEQYF
>-|TRBV29-1|TRBJ1-2|13|-
TGCAGCGTTGTGGGGCAGGGGCCCTATGGCTACACCTTC
CSVVGQGPYGYTF
>TRBD1|TRBV7-8|TRBJ1-2|16|-
TGTGCCAGCGCTCCCCAGGGTACAGGGGCTGGATATGGCTACACCTTC
CASAPQGTGAGYGYTF
>TRBD1|TRBV15|TRBJ1-2|14|-
TGTGCCACCAGCAGGACAGGGGGCGACTATGGCTACACCTTC
CATSRTGGDYGYTF
>TRBD2|TRBV6-4|TRBJ2-1|14|-
TGTGCCAGCAGTGATGGCGGGGGGGCCAATGAGCAGTTCTTC
CASSDGGGANEQFF
>-|TRBV5-8|TRBJ1-1|15|-
TGTGCCAGCAGCTCGGAGGGGTTAGTGAACACTGAAGCTTTCTTT
CASSSEGLVNTEAFF
>TRBD2|TRBV19|TRBJ2-1|18|-
TGTGCCAGTAGTATAGATCGGCTAGCGGGGGGGCTGATCAATGAGCAGTTCTTC
CASSIDRLAGGLINEQFF
>TRBD1|TRBV4-1|TRBJ2-7|14|-
TGCGCCAGCAGCTCTAAACAGGGGTCCTACGAGCAGTACTTC
CASSSKQGSYEQYF
>TRBD2|TRBV15|TRBJ2-5|16|-
TGTGCCACCAGCAGAGTTCTAGCGGGGGGGAAAGAGACCCAGTACTTC
CATSRVLAGGKETQYF
>TRBD1|TRBV9|TRBJ1-2|17|-
TGTGCCAGCAGCGTAGGGACAGGGCCGCAGGGTGGCTATGGCTACACCTTC
CASSVGTGPQGGYGYTF
>-|TRBV6-6|TRBJ1-6|14|-
TGTGCCAGCAGTCCGGACGGAGGAGACTCACCCCTCCACTTT
CASSPDGGDSPLHF
>TRBD1|TRBV7-9|TRBJ2-7|13|-
TGTGCCAGCAGATCGGACAGGTACTACGAGCAGTACTTC
CASRSDRYYEQYF
>TRBD1|TRBV14|TRBJ2-7|14|medium-sized
TGTGCCAGCAGGGGACAGGGCCCTCGCTACGAGCAGTACTTC
CASRGQGPRYEQYF
>TRBD1|TRBV6-6|TRBJ2-5|13|-
TGTGCCACGTACGGACAGGGGGGCGAGACCCAGTACTTC
CATYGQGGETQYF
>TRBD1|TRBV9|TRBJ1-1|12|-
TGTGCCAGCGGGGGACAGCTCACTGAAGCTTTCTTT
CASGGQLTEAFF
>TRBD1|TRBV6-6|TRBJ1-5|15|-
TGTGCCAGCAGTCCCGGGACAGGGGGCAATCAGCCCCAGCATTTT
CASSPGTGGNQPQHF
>TRBD1|TRBV19|TRBJ2-7|16|-
TGTGCCAGTAGAAACTCGTGGGGACAGGGGGTCGACGAGCAGTACTTC
CASRNSWGQGVDEQYF
>TRBD2|TRBV5-1|TRBJ2-3|15|-
TGCGCCAGCAGCCTTCCTAGCGGGGGGTCAGATACGCAGTATTTT
CASSLPSGGSDTQYF
>TRBD1|TRBV11-2|TRBJ2-7|15|-
TGTGCCAGCACCGAATCCCTTGACAGGGGCTACGAGCAGTACTTC
CASTESLDRGYEQYF